This record looks at one T cell receptor beta chain sequence and its context. Antigen unknown. This record belongs to a study of beta chain features in type 1 diabetes. General observations from the study: Among patients, naive, central memory and Treg TCRB repertoires appeared more similar than among healthy donors. Although PCR might favor shorter templates, it would do so equally in patients and controls. Patients with Type 1 diabetes showed moderately but significantly shorter TCRB CDR3s in all four CD4+ subsets.

The sequenced template was cDNA made from the entire isolated RNA. Clones were read by immunoSEQ multiplex PCR, and TCRdb kept only the in-frame ones, dropping some. In the table there are hundreds of thousands of clones, around 15% of which are singletons. There are 16 residues in the CDR3. V shed 0 bases and J shed 5 bases, with 13 bases lying between them. The germline V gene encodes CDR1 MGHRA and CDR2 YSYEKL. Heparinised blood was drawn once per donor, averaging roughly 120 mL. This chain links TRBV4-1 with TRBJ1-4; D is perhaps TRBD1 (6 bases). Source material: naive CD4+ T cells from blood. This TCR came from a man between 18 and 35 years old with type 1 diabetes. CDR3 loop: CASSQEGLQGNEKLFF. The CDR3 nucleotides read TGCGCCAGCAGCCAAGAGGGTCTGCAGGGGAATGAAAAACTGTTTTTT.